This T cell receptor beta chain was obtained from a study of beta chain features in type 1 diabetes (dated by TCRdb to 2016 to 2019). Concerning the study at large: Mean age, gender distribution, total cell number and subset yield did not differ between patients and healthy donors. A total of roughly 100 million sorted cells were examined across all samples, and the number of cells per subset was strongly correlated with RNA yield. The study compared TCRB repertoires of sorted circulating CD4+ T cell subsets between recently diagnosed type 1 diabetes patients and matched healthy donors. Regulatory and stem cell-like memory subsets were isolated from only 8 patients and roughly 8 healthy donors, whereas naive and central memory subsets came from all 28 donors.

In this sample, this clone turned up a few times. The antigen it recognizes is unknown. Per-base quality was not reported, and no clone a single base away is much larger than it. Results and caveats for the whole study, not just this receptor: The naive, central memory and regulatory TCRB repertoires appeared to resemble one another more closely among patients than among healthy donors. Because the HLA sub-analyses included only small numbers of individuals, any influence of HLA type on TCRB rearrangement was left unresolved. PCR may preferentially amplify shorter templates, but because patient and control samples were amplified and corrected together, any resulting skew would affect both groups equally. Fewer insertions and more nucleotide deletions at VDJ recombination sites were observed in patients with type 1 diabetes, implying thymic rearrangement abnormalities. Because cDNA was sequenced instead of genomic DNA, activated cells with high expression could be over-represented, although the groups did not differ in activation or CD3 levels. A moderate but significant shortening of TCRB CDR3 length was observed in type 1 diabetes patients in all four CD4+ subsets.

A single peripheral blood draw of approximately 120 mL on average was collected from each donor into heparinised tubes. Using a panel that included CD45RO, CCR7, CD25, CD127, CD95 and CD27, naive, central memory, regulatory and stem cell-like memory CD4+ T cells were sorted on a BD FACSAria II. A purity above 98% was achieved for all sorted populations. Right away, PBMCs were isolated by Lymphoprep density gradient centrifugation and were stained directly, with no culture step. So that batch effects would be minimized, each experiment stained and sorted samples in pairs, pairing one healthy donor with one patient. Sequences SEHNR (CDR1) and FQNEAQ (CDR2) are obtained from the germline V gene (reference sequence). The junction shows trimming of 4 bases on V and 4 bases on J, plus 13 bases between the germline ends. The CDR3 starts with the cysteine, ends with the phenylalanine, and has 15 residues. Only the CDR3 DNA is retained, 45 bases long and in frame from the first base.

The entire amount of isolated RNA was reverse transcribed using the High Capacity cDNA Reverse Transcription Kit, so the sequenced TCRB transcripts were expressed ones. Deep immunoSEQ sequencing was applied to naive, central memory and regulatory T cell samples, giving an average of about 3.4 million total reads per sample. Sorted cells were lysed in RLT buffer and RNA was extracted with DNase-treated RNeasy Micro or Mini kits, depending on cell number. To prevent cross-contamination, every cell subset was processed on its own, while patient and healthy donor samples were processed together. The immunoSEQ multiplex PCR was used to amplify TCRB sequences from cDNA, generating 87-bp fragments that spanned the CDR3 region. Sequencing of the amplicons was performed on the Illumina HiSeq platform. Per the original workflow: Synthetic template baselines were used to correct PCR bias computationally, reads within Hamming distance 2 were collapsed together, and singletons that could not be merged were discarded. Reads were aligned against IMGT so that V, D and J genes, CDR3 length and insertions or deletions at six rearrangement sites could be assigned. Within each subset, clonotype counts were normalized to sorted cell number, and only after that were true diversity and Gini coefficients computed with the tcR R package. The overlap coefficient, calculated on TCRB nucleotide sequences, was used to quantify repertoire sharing. Out-of-frame TCRB sequences from naive cells were analyzed to stand in for the pre-selection repertoire. Drawn from immuneACCESS, this table holds only the in-frame rearrangements with V and J called that TCRdb kept. Clones are partly lost; checked studies trace under half to an unresolved V gene and leave the rest unexplained. V, J and clone size derive from that table, while D and trimming were established from the DNA sequence. Present in this sample are about 450,000 clones, 10% to 12% of which were seen just once. Clones ranked in the top ten supply approximately 0.05% of the sample.

The chain was built from TRBV7-9 and TRBJ2-2; there is no confident call for the D gene. This TCR was recovered from a woman between 18 and 29 years old in good health. The sequenced sample was naive CD4+ T cells from blood. The meaning of the sample's cell subset or site label: true naive CD4+ T cells. The nucleotide sequence reads TGTGCCAGCAGCTCCCCCGCGGAGAGCACCGGGGAGCTGTTTTTT. It translates to CASSSPAESTGELFF.